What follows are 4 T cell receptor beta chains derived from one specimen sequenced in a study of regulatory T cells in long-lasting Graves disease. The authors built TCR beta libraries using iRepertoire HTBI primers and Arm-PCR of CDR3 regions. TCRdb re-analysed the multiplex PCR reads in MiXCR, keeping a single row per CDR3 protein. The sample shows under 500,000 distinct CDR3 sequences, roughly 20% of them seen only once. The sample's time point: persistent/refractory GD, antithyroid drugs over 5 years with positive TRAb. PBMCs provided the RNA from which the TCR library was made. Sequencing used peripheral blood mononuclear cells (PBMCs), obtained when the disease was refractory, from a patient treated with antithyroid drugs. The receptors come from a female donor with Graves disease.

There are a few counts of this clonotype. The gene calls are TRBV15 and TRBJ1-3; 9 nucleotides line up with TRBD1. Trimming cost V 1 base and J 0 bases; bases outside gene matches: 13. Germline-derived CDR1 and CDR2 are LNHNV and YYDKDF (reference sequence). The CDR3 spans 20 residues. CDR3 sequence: CATSRVSGTGPPRSGNTIYF. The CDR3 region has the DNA TGTGCCACCAGCAGAGTCTCCGGGACAGGGCCTCCGCGCTCTGGAAACACCATATATTTT. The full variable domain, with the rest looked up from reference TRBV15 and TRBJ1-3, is DAMVIQNPRYQVTQFGKPVTLSCSQTLNHNVMYWYQQKSSQAPKLLFHYYDKDFNNEADTPDNFQSRRPNTSFCFLDIRSPGLGDTAMYLCATSRVSGTGPPRSGNTIYFGEGSWLTVV.

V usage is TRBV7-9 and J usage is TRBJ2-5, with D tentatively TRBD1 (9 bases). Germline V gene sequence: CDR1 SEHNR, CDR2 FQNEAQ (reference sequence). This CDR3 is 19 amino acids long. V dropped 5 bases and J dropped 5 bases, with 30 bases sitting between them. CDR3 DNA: TGTGCCAGCAGCAGAACCGGGACAGGGTTTACTAGCGGAGCGGAGACCCAGTACTTC. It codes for CASSRTGTGFTSGAETQYF.

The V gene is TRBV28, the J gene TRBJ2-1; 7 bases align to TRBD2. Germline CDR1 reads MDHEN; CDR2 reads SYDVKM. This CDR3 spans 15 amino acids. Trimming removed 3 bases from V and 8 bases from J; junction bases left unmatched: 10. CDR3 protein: CASSFITGGIDEQFF. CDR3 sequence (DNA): TGTGCCAGCAGTTTCATCACGGGAGGTATCGATGAGCAGTTCTTC.

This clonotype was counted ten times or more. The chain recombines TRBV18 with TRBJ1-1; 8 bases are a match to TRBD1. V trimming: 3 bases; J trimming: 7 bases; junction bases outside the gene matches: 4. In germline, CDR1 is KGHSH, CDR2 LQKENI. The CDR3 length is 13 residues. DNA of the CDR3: TGTGCCAGCTCACCGGACAGGGAAGATGAAGCTTTCTTT. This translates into CASSPDREDEAFF.